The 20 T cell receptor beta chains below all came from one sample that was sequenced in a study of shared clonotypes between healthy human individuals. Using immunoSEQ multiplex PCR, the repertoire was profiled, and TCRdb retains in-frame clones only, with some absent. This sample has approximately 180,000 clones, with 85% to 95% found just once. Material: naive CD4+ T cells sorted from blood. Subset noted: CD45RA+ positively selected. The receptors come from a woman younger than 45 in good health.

CDR3 DNA sequence: TGTGCCAGCTCACCAGGCCAGTTCAATCAGCCCCAGCATTTT. This translates into CASSPGQFNQPQHF. This chain connects TRBV18 to TRBJ1-5, with D hard to call. This CDR3 contains 14 residues. Germline V lookup: CDR1 KGHSH, CDR2 LQKENI. Trimming shortened V by 2 bases and J by 3 bases, and 8 bases separated the two germline ends.

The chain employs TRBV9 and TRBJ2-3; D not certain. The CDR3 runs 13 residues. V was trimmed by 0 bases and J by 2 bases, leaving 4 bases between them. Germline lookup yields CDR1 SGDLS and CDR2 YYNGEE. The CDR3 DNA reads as TGTGCCAGCAGCGTAGACGTCACAGATACGCAGTATTTT. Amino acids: CASSVDVTDTQYF.

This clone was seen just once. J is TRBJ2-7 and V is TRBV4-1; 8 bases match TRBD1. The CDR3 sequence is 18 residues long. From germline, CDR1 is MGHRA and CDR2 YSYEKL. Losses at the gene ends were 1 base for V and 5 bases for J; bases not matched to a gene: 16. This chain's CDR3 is CASSQARIDRGFRNEQYF. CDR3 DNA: TGCGCCAGCAGCCAAGCTCGAATCGACAGGGGCTTTCGCAACGAGCAGTACTTC.

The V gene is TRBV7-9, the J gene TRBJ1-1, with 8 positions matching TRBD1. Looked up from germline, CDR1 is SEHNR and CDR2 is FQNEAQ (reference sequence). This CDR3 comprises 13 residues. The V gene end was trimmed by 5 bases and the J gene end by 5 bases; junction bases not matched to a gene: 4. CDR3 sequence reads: CASSLTGVTEAFF. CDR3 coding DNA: TGTGCCAGCAGCCTGACAGGGGTTACTGAAGCTTTCTTT.

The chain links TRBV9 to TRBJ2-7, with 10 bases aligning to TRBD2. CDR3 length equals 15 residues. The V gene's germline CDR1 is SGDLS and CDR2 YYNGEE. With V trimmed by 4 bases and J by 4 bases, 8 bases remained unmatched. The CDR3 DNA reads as TGTGCCAGCAGCACCACTAGCGGGGTAATGTACGAGCAGTACTTC. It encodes CASSTTSGVMYEQYF.

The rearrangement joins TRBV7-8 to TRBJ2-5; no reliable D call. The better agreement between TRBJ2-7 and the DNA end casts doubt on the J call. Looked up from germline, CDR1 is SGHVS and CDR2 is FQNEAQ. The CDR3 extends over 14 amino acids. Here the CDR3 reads CASSLLFEPREQYF. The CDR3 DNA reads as TGTGCCAGCAGCTTACTGTTCGAGCCCCGCGAGCAGTACTTC.

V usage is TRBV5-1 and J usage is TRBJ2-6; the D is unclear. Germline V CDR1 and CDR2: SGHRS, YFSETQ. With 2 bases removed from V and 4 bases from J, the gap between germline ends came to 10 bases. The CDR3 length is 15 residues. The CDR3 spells CASSLDGPGANVLTF. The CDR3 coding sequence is TGCGCCAGCAGCTTAGATGGGCCCGGGGCCAACGTCCTGACTTTC.

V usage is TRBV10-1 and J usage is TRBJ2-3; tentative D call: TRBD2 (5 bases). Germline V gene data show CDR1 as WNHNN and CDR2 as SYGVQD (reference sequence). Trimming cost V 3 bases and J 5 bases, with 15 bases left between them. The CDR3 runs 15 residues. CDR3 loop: CASSDSGLWGDTQYF. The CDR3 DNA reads TGCGCCAGCAGTGACTCCGGACTGTGGGGAGATACGCAGTATTTT.

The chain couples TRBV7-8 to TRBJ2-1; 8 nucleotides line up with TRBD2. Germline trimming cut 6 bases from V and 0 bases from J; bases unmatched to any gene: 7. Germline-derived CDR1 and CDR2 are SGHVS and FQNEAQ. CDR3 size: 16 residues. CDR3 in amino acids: CASSPGLANSYNEQFF. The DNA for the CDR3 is TGTGCCAGCAGTCCCGGACTAGCCAACTCCTACAATGAGCAGTTCTTC.

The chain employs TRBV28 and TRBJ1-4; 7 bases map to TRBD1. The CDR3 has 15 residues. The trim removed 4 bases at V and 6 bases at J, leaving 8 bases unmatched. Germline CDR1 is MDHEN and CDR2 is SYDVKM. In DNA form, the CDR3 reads TGTGCCAGCAGTTCTCTGGGACAGTTGGATGAAAAACTGTTTTTT. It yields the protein CASSSLGQLDEKLFF.

DNA for the CDR3: TGTGCCACCACCGCCGGGACTAGACGAACCGGGGAGCTGTTTTTT. Protein sequence: CATTAGTRRTGELFF. V usage is TRBV2 and J usage is TRBJ2-2, with 8 bases matching TRBD2. J was trimmed by 5 bases and V by 10 bases; bases with no gene match: 12. CDR3 length equals 15 residues. Germline V gives CDR1 SNHLY, CDR2 FYNNEI.

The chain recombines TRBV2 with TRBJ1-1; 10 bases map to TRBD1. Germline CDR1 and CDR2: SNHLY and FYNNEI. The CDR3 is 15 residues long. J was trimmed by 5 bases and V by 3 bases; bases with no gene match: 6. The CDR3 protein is CASSEGDRGRTEAFF. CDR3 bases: TGTGCCAGCAGTGAGGGGGACAGGGGAAGAACTGAAGCTTTCTTT.

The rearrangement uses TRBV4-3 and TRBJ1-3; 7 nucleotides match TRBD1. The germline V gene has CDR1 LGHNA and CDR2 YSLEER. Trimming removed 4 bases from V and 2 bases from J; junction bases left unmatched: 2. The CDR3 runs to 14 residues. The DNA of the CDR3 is TGCGCCAGCAGCCCGGGACAGACTGGAAACACCATATATTTT. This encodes CASSPGQTGNTIYF.

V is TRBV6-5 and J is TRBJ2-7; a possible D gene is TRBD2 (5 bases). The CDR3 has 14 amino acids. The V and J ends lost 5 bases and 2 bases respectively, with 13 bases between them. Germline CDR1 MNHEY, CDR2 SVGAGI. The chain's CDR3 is CASSTAGSAYEQYF. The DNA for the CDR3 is TGTGCCAGCAGTACCGCGGGTTCCGCCTACGAGCAGTACTTC.

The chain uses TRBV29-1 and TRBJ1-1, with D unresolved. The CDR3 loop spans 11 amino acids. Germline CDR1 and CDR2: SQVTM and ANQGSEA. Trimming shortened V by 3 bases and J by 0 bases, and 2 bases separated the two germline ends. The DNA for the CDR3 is TGCAGCGTTGATATGAACACTGAAGCTTTCTTT. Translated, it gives CSVDMNTEAFF.

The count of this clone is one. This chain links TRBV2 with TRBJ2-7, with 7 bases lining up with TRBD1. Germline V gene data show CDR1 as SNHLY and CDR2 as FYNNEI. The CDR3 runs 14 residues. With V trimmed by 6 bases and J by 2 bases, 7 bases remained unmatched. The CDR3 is CASRTTGVTYEQYF. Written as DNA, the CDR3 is TGTGCCAGCAGGACCACAGGGGTGACCTACGAGCAGTACTTC.

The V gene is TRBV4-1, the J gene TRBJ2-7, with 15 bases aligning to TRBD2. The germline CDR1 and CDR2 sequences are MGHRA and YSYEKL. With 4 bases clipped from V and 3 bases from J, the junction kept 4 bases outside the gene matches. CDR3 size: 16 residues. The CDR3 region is CASSPGLAGGSYEQYF. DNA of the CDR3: TGCGCCAGCAGCCCTGGACTAGCGGGAGGGAGCTACGAGCAGTACTTC.

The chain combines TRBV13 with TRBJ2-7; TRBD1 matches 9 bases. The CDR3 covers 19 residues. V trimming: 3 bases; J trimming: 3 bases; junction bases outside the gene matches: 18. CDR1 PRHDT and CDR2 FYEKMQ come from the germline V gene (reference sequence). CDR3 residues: CASSFIDRGVGGSGYEQYF. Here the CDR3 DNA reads TGTGCCAGCAGCTTCATAGACAGGGGGGTTGGAGGAAGCGGCTACGAGCAGTACTTC.

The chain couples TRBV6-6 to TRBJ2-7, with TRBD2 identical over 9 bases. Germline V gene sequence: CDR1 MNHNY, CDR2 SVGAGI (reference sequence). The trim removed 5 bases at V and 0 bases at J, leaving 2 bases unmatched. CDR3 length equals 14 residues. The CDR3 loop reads CASSLAGFSYEQYF. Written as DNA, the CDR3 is TGTGCCAGCAGTCTAGCGGGATTCTCCTACGAGCAGTACTTC.

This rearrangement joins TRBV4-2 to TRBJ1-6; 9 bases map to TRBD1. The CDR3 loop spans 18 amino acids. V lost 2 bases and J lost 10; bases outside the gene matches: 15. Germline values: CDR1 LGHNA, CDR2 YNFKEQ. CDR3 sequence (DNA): TGTGCCAGCAGCCAAAACCGGCCCGGACAGGGGAGGGGATCACCCCTCCACTTT. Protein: CASSQNRPGQGRGSPLHF.